The following is a TCR beta chain sequence with its context. Antigen: not known. This entry comes from a study of T-cell reconstitution after alpha-beta-depleted transplantation in children. A library of TCRbeta sequences, prepared with unique molecular identifiers, was generated. TCRdb independently ran MiXCR on the PCR reads; one entry per CDR3 protein. The data contain 250,000 to 400,000 distinct CDR3 sequences, around 25% of them singletons. The CDR3 length is 12 residues. J lost 12 bases, V lost 1 base, and 6 bases had no gene match. Germline V CDR1 and CDR2: SEHNR, FQNEAQ (reference sequence). Points from the study as a whole: T-cell counts and diversity were attributed mostly to newly produced T cells one year after transplant.

This TCR came from a male patient younger than 18 who had a stem cell transplant for acute lymphoblastic leukemia, so the T cells may come from the graft donor. The starting material was PBMCs, mostly from graft donor cells, obtained 180 days after TCRalphabeta/CD19-depleted stem cell transplant. This chain connects TRBV7-9 to TRBJ2-7; 7 nucleotides match TRBD1. CDR3: CASSLDGTASYF. Written as DNA, the CDR3 is TGTGCCAGCAGCTTAGATGGGACAGCGTCGTACTTC.